This is a list of T cell receptor beta chains from one sample in a study of shared clonotypes between healthy human individuals. The assay was immunoSEQ multiplex PCR, and TCRdb's table has in-frame clones only and misses some. The sample lists fewer than 850,000 clones, around 96% seen once, with less than 0.25% in the top ten. Material: naive CD8+ T cells sorted from blood. The receptors shown here come from a man aged 25-45 years in good health. The CDR3 runs from the conserved cysteine through the conserved F or W. The D gene is left open where the match is weak. The size entry is marked missing in some rows and otherwise reads once, few, many or a size class.

d_gene	abundance	v_gene	j_gene	CDR3nt	CDR3aa
NA	NA	TRBV21-1	TRBJ1-2	TGTGCCAGCGGCCTATCTAACTATGGCTACACCTTC	CASGLSNYGYTF
NA	NA	TRBV27	TRBJ2-7	TGTGCCAGCAGTTTATCGTGGACACCGGGGGTATCTTACGAGCAGTACTTC	CASSLSWTPGVSYEQYF
NA	NA	TRBV15	TRBJ2-7	TGTGCCACCAGCAGCGGAGTGTCCTACGAGCAGTACTTC	CATSSGVSYEQYF
NA	NA	TRBV11-2	TRBJ2-7	TGTGCCAGCGTGGGACTCGGCAACGAGCAGTACTTC	CASVGLGNEQYF
NA	NA	TRBV19	TRBJ2-7	TGTGCCAGTAGTATCGGTTTTTCCTACGAGCAGTACTTC	CASSIGFSYEQYF
TRBD1	NA	TRBV10-3	TRBJ2-2	TGTGCCATCCGGCAGGGGGCGAACACCGGGGAGCTGTTTTTT	CAIRQGANTGELFF
NA	NA	TRBV18	TRBJ2-1	TGTGCCAGCTCACCACAAGAAGGAGATAGCAATGAGCAGTTCTTC	CASSPQEGDSNEQFF
NA	NA	TRBV7-7	TRBJ2-1	TGTGCTAGCAGCTTAGGTGAGGCCAATGAGCAGTTCTTC	CASSLGEANEQFF
NA	NA	TRBV11-2	TRBJ2-2	TGTGCCAGCAGCTCCAGAGACAGGAAGAACACCGGGGAGCTGTTTTTT	CASSSRDRKNTGELFF
TRBD1	NA	TRBV6-5	TRBJ1-5	TGTGCCAGCAGTTGGGATGGCAGGGGGCAAGGTCAGCCCCAGCATTTT	CASSWDGRGQGQPQHF
NA	NA	TRBV29-1	TRBJ2-1	TGCAGCGTTGTGGACCCCGAGGGGATGGGTGAGCAGTTCTTC	CSVVDPEGMGEQFF
NA	NA	TRBV9	TRBJ2-2	TGTGCCAGCAGCCACCGAAATGGCGGAGGGAGCGGGGAGCTGTTTTTT	CASSHRNGGGSGELFF
NA	NA	TRBV27	TRBJ1-2	TGTGCCAGCGCTGGACCTTATGGCTACACCTTC	CASAGPYGYTF
NA	NA	TRBV6-1	TRBJ2-2	TGTGCCAGCAGTGAATGGAGGGGGCGCGGGTTCAACACCGGGGAGCTGTTTTTT	CASSEWRGRGFNTGELFF
TRBD2	NA	TRBV5-4	TRBJ2-7	TGTGCCAGCAGCTTGCGTAGCGGGAGTCGGGACGAGCAGTACTTC	CASSLRSGSRDEQYF
NA	NA	TRBV7-9	TRBJ1-1	TGTGCCAGCAGCCGAGGGGGCACTGAAGCTTTCTTT	CASSRGGTEAFF
TRBD1	NA	TRBV29-1	TRBJ2-7	TGCAGCGTTGCAGAGGGGACAGTGCTCTCCTACGAGCAGTACTTC	CSVAEGTVLSYEQYF
NA	NA	TRBV5-4	TRBJ2-6	TGTGCCAGCAGCCTTAACGGGGTGCGCTCTGGGGCCAACGTCCTGACTTTC	CASSLNGVRSGANVLTF
NA	NA	TRBV11-2	TRBJ2-5	TGTGCCAGCAGCTTTACAGCTAAGGGCCCAGAAGAGACCCAGTACTTC	CASSFTAKGPEETQYF
NA	once	TRBV7-2	TRBJ1-2	TGTGCCAGCAGCAGCAGCACAGGGACACCATATGGCTACACCTTC	CASSSSTGTPYGYTF
NA	NA	TRBV28	TRBJ2-7	TGTGCCAGCACTCAAAAGGGAAGTTTCTCCTACGAGCAGTACTTC	CASTQKGSFSYEQYF
TRBD1	once	TRBV19	TRBJ2-7	TGTGCCAGTAGTATTACCGGGACAGGAGGGGAGCAGTACTTC	CASSITGTGGEQYF
TRBD2	NA	TRBV18	TRBJ2-1	TGTGCCAGCTCACTTGGGACTAGCGGGATCCGCTCCTACAATGAGCAGTTCTTC	CASSLGTSGIRSYNEQFF
NA	once	TRBV6-1	TRBJ1-5	TGTGCCAGCAGTGAAGTCTACCAAAATCAGCCCCAGCATTTT	CASSEVYQNQPQHF
TRBD1	NA	TRBV7-6	TRBJ2-7	TGTGCCAGCAGCTCCCCGTCAGGGGGAAAACGCGAGCAGTACTTC	CASSSPSGGKREQYF
TRBD2	NA	TRBV7-9	TRBJ2-7	TGTGCCAGCAGCCCCCGGACTAGCGGGAACTACGAGCAGTACTTC	CASSPRTSGNYEQYF
TRBD1	NA	TRBV5-4	TRBJ2-7	TGTGCCAGCAGCTTCGGGGACAGTTCCTACGAGCAGTACTTC	CASSFGDSSYEQYF
TRBD2	NA	TRBV4-3	TRBJ2-1	TGCGCCAGCAGCCAAGGTAGCGGGAGATCCAATGAGCAGTTCTTC	CASSQGSGRSNEQFF
NA	NA	TRBV6-5	TRBJ2-2	TGTGCCAGCAGTTACTCGTGGACCGGGGAGCTGTTTTTT	CASSYSWTGELFF
NA	NA	TRBV19	TRBJ2-1	TGTGCCAGTAGTATGCCGGACCGATACAATGAGCAGTTCTTC	CASSMPDRYNEQFF
TRBD1	NA	TRBV12-5	TRBJ1-2	TGTGCTAGTGGCAGCGGACAGGGGGCACCGACTGGCTACACCTTC	CASGSGQGAPTGYTF
NA	NA	TRBV11-1	TRBJ2-7	TGTGCCAGCAGCTTAGCGTTGGCCTACGAGCAGTACTTC	CASSLALAYEQYF
TRBD1	NA	TRBV5-4	TRBJ1-2	TGTGCCAGCAGCTTTAGGGACAGACCCGACGGCTACACCTTC	CASSFRDRPDGYTF
NA	NA	TRBV7-6	TRBJ2-7	TGTGCCAGCAGCCTCGGAACTCGAGACGAGCAGTACTTC	CASSLGTRDEQYF
TRBD2	NA	TRBV27	TRBJ2-3	TGTGCCAGCAGCGATAGCGGGGGAACAGATACGCAGTATTTT	CASSDSGGTDTQYF
NA	NA	TRBV4-3	TRBJ2-3	TGCGCCAGCAGCCAAGATGACAGCCTCATTACAGATACGCAGTATTTT	CASSQDDSLITDTQYF
TRBD1	NA	TRBV13	TRBJ2-2	TGTGCCAGCAGCGAGAGGACAGGGGGCGGAAACACCGGGGAGCTGTTTTTT	CASSERTGGGNTGELFF
TRBD2	once	TRBV9	TRBJ2-6	TGTGCCAGCAGCTTTCGGACTAGCTTTCACTCTGGGGCCAACGTCCTGACTTTC	CASSFRTSFHSGANVLTF
NA	NA	TRBV7-9	TRBJ2-5	TGTGCCAGCAGCTTTTTGATAGGGAACACCCAAGAGACCCAGTACTTC	CASSFLIGNTQETQYF
NA	NA	TRBV5-6	TRBJ2-3	TGTGCCAGCAGCCAGGTCGGGGGTTCCACAGATACGCAGTATTTT	CASSQVGGSTDTQYF
NA	NA	TRBV11-2	TRBJ2-5	TGTGCCAGCACCTTAGAGTCTGCCGAGACCCAGTACTTC	CASTLESAETQYF